This T cell receptor beta chain was profiled in a study of beta chain features in type 1 diabetes. Study-wide background: Approximately 100 million sorted cells were examined across all samples.

Expressed TCRB transcripts were sequenced, since all the RNA that had been isolated was reverse transcribed. Sequenced by immunoSEQ multiplex PCR; TCRdb stores in-frame clones only, minus some. The sample lists 900,000 or so clones, roughly 16% seen once, with 0.02% to 0.025% in the top ten. Study-level points and caveats: There was no resolution here of whether HLA type influences TCRB rearrangement. Naive, central memory and Treg TCRB repertoires appeared more alike in patients than in healthy donors.

Comment on this clone: Its target is unknown.

The clonotype comes from a woman under 30 in good health. Material: naive CD4+ T cells from blood.

This chain's CDR3 is CASSIKRPPTNEKLFF. The CDR3 DNA reads TGTGCCAGTAGTATTAAGCGGCCACCCACTAATGAAAAACTGTTTTTT. The V gene is TRBV19, the J gene TRBJ1-4; D gene unclear. This CDR3 is built from 16 residues. V was trimmed by 3 bases and J by 2 bases, leaving 13 bases between them. Germline V lookup: CDR1 LNHDA, CDR2 SQIVND (reference sequence).